What follows is one T cell receptor beta chain and its context. Its antigen is not identified. The data originate from a study of shared clonotypes between healthy human individuals. Study details: Aged between 18 and 49, the donors were two women and three men. General study findings and limits: Sampling included only blood; tissue repertoires likely differ. Memory subsets generally showed lower estimated richness than naive subsets. Several donors shared 4.5% to 6.5% of their naive CD4 clonotypes.

The CDR3 has 13 amino acids. CDR1 is PRHDT, CDR2 FYEKMQ, per germline (reference sequence). Trimming took 3 bases from V and 4 from J, leaving 6 bases between them. The method was immunoSEQ multiplex PCR; TCRdb's version includes in-frame clones alone and lacks a portion of them. The sample has roughly 570,000 clones; 98% are singletons. The naive CD8 population came from CD45RO-negative cells selected for CCR7, without terminally differentiated effector memory CD45RA+ cells. The specimen was naive CD8+ T cells sorted from blood. The sequence was collected from a man in his thirties or forties in good health. The chain combines TRBV13 with TRBJ1-4; D uncertain. CDR3 sequence: CASSFGLNEKLFF. The CDR3 DNA is TGTGCCAGCAGCTTTGGACTTAATGAAAAACTGTTTTTT.